This TCR beta chain was captured by sequencing in a study of T cell repertoires in cytomegalovirus infection. Turning to the study itself: Shared public TCR beta signatures pointed to both CMV infection and a matching HLA type.

V gave up 3 bases and J gave up 6 bases; unmatched junction bases: 6. CDR1 is LGHDT and CDR2 is YNNKEL in the germline V gene (reference sequence). The CDR3 is 15 amino acids. Study-level points and caveats: Cumulative frequency (of public TCR beta family members) identified carriers of CMV plus the relevant HLA. Across the ex vivo response, the dominant clonotypes were HLA-C-restricted CMV-specific TCR beta clonotypes.

As concerns this clonotype: Antigen: not known.

MiXCR, applied by TCRdb to the reads, yields one record per CDR3 protein. The data hold more than 650,000 distinct CDR3 sequences, with about 40% observed a single time. The sequencing sample was made of PBMCs. V usage is TRBV3-1 and J usage is TRBJ2-1, with 9 bases that match TRBD2. The receptor was isolated from a human donor in good health (CMV status not recorded). Some clones in this sample may be carry-over from other donors' samples. This CDR3 reads CASSHVAGGPNEQFF. Written as DNA, the CDR3 is TGTGCCAGCAGCCACGTTGCGGGAGGGCCCAATGAGCAGTTCTTC.